This record concerns one TCR beta chain sequence. The target antigen is unknown. TCRdb keeps only in-frame clones here, not all; method: immunoSEQ multiplex PCR. The sample carries 70,000 or so clones, roughly 84% recorded once. This sample is part of a study of T cells in localized non-small cell lung cancer. Findings and caveats of the study: Increased T cell density in blood showed an association with longer overall survival.

The CDR3 consists of 14 residues. Germline CDR1 is LNHDA and CDR2 is SQIVND (reference sequence). V lost 3 bases and J lost 5, with 11 bases in between. The source was peripheral blood, collected before any cancer treatment. The chain uses TRBV19 and TRBJ1-5; possibly TRBD1 for D (6 bases). The source of this sequence is a female donor of 60 years or more with stage I lung adenocarcinoma. The CDR3 reads CASSMTGGHQPQHF. Written as DNA, the CDR3 is TGTGCCAGTAGTATGACAGGTGGGCATCAGCCCCAGCATTTT.